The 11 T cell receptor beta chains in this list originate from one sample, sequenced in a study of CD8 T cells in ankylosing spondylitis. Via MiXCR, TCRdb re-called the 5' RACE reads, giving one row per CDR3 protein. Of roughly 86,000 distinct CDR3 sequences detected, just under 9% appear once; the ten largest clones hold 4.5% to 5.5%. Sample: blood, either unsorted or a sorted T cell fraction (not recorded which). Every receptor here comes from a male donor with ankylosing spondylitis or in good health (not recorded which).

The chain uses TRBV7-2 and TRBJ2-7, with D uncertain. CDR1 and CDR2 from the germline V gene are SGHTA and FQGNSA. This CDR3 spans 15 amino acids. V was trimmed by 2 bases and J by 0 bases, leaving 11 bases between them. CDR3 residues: CASSLWPGLSYEQYF. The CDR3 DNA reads TGTGCCAGCAGCTTATGGCCAGGTCTCTCCTACGAGCAGTACTTC.

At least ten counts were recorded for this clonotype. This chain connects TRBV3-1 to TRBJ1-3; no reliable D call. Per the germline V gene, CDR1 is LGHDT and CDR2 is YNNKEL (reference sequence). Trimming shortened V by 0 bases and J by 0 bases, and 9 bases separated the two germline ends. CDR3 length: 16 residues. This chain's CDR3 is CASSQDLQRSGNTIYF. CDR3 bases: TGTGCCAGCAGCCAAGATCTGCAGCGCTCTGGAAACACCATATATTTT.

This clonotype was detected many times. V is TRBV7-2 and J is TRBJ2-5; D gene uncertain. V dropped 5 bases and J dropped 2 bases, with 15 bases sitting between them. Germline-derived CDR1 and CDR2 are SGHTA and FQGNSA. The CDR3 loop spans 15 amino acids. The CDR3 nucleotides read TGTGCCAGCAGCAATGGCTTTAGGCCACAAGAGACCCAGTACTTC. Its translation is CASSNGFRPQETQYF.

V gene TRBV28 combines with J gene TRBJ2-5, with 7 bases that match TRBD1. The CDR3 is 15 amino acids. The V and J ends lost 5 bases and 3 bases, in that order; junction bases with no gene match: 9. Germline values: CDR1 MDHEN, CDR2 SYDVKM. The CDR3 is CASSLVGRGKETQYF. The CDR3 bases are TGTGCCAGCAGTCTCGTAGGCAGGGGGAAAGAGACCCAGTACTTC.

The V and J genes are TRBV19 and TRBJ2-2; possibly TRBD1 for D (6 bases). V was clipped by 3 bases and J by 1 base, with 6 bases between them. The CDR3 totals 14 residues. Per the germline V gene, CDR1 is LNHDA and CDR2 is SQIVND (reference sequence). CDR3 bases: TGTGCCAGTAGTATGGGACAGAACACCGGGGAGCTGTTTTTT. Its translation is CASSMGQNTGELFF. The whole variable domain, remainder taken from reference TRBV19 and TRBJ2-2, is DGGITQSPKYLFRKEGQNVTLSCEQNLNHDAMYWYRQDPGQGLRLIYYSQIVNDFQKGDIAEGYSVSREKKESFPLTVTSAQKNPTAFYLCASSMGQNTGELFFGEGSRLTVL.

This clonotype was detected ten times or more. The CDR3 bases are TGTGCCAGCACCGATTCGGGGGGAAGGTACAATGAGCAGTTCTTC. It translates to CASTDSGGRYNEQFF. The rearrangement joins TRBV11-2 to TRBJ2-1, with 7 positions matching TRBD2. Germline loops: CDR1 SGHAT, CDR2 FQNNGV. This CDR3 comprises 15 residues. V was pared by 7 bases and J by 4 bases, with 10 bases of the junction left unmatched.

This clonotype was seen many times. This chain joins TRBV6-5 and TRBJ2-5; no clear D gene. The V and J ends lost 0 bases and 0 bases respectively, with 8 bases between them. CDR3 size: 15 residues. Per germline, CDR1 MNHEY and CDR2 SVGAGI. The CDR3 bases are TGTGCCAGCAGTTACTCGTTGACGTACCAAGAGACCCAGTACTTC. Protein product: CASSYSLTYQETQYF.

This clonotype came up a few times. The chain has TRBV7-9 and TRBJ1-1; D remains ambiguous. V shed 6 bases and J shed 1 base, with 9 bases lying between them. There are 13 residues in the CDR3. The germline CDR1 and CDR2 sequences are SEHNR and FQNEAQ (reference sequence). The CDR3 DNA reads TGTGCCAGCAGTTCCCAAGCGAACACTGAAGCTTTCTTT. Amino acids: CASSSQANTEAFF.

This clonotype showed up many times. The CDR3 is CASSRTSNQPQHF. Written as DNA, the CDR3 is TGTGCCAGCAGTCGGACAAGCAATCAGCCCCAGCATTTT. The gene calls are TRBV6-1 and TRBJ1-5; weak D call: TRBD1 (5 bases). CDR1 is MNHNS and CDR2 is SASEGT in the germline V gene. CDR3 size: 13 residues. V gave up 5 bases and J gave up 1 base, with 6 bases separating them.

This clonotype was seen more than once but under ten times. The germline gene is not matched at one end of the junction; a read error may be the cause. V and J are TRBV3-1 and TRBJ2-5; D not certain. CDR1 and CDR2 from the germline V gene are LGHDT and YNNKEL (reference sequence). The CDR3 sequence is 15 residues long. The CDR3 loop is CASSQVRSYEESQYF. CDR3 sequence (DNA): TGTGCCAGCAGCCAAGTAAGGTCGTACGAAGAGTCCCAGTACTTC.

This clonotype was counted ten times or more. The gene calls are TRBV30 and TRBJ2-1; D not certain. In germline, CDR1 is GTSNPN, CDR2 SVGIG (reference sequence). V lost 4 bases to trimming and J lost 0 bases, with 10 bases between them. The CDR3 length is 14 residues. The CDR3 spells CAWTHQFSYNEQFF. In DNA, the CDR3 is TGTGCCTGGACTCACCAATTCTCCTACAATGAGCAGTTCTTC.